The T cell receptor beta chain described here comes from a study of control samples from healthy donors and cancer patients (TCRdb year 2020). Details on this clone: This clone's antigen is unknown. The input lacks base qualities; no much larger clone sits a single base away.

The germline V gene yields SQVTM for CDR1 and ANQGSEA for CDR2. Trimming removed 4 bases from V and 5 bases from J, leaving 7 bases between the germline ends. Including cysteine and phenylalanine, the CDR3 has 11 amino acids. Here the CDR3 DNA is all that survives: 33 bases in frame from base 1. Library creation used the immunoSEQ multiplex PCR assay. TCRdb stores this immuneACCESS table with in-frame sequences only. Part of the clones is absent; in the studies checked, under half of the shortfall reflects unresolved V genes, and no reason is known for the rest. The sample table records 400,000 to 450,000 clones; over 75% of these occur just once. The leading ten clones occupy around 6.4% of the sample.

The clonotype was recovered from a middle-aged man with head and neck cancer. The sequencing sample was made of PBMCs. The chain is made from TRBV29-1 and TRBJ2-3, with no reliable assignment of the D segment. The nucleotides read TGCAGCGTTGGAAATAAAGATACGCAGTATTTT. This sequence encodes CSVGNKDTQYF.